This entry is about one T cell receptor beta chain. Its antigen is unidentified. Germline V gene lookup returns CDR1 SNHLY and CDR2 FYNNEI. The CDR3 covers 17 residues. Trimming removed 6 bases from V and 0 bases from J, with 18 bases in between. The data were obtained in a study of shared clonotypes between healthy human individuals. Study-level points and caveats: A few donors showed sharing of 4.5% to 6% of naive CD4 clonotypes. In general, naive subsets displayed greater estimated richness than memory subsets did.

Measured with immunoSEQ multiplex PCR; TCRdb has only the in-frame clones, and not every one. The sample holds around 330,000 clones, roughly 70% seen once. The clonotype originates from a man aged 25-45 years in good health. Material for sequencing was memory CD4+ T cells sorted from blood. Regarding subset: CD45RA-negative fraction. The chain couples TRBV2 to TRBJ2-1; a possible D gene is TRBD1 (6 bases). The CDR3 DNA reads TGTGCCAGCAGGATATCAGGGGTCCCAAGCTCCTACAATGAGCAGTTCTTC. This translates into CASRISGVPSSYNEQFF.